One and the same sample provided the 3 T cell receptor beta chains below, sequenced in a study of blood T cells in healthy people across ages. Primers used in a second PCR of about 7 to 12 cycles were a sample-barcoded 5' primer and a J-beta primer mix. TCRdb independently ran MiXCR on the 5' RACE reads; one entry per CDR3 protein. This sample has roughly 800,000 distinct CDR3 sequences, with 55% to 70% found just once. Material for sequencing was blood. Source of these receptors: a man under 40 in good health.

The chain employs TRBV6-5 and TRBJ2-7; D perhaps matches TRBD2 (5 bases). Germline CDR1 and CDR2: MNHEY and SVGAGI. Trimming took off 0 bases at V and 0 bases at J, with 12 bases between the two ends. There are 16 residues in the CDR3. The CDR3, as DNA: TGTGCCAGCAGTTACTCATCGGGGTCCATCTCCTACGAGCAGTACTTC. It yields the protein CASSYSSGSISYEQYF.

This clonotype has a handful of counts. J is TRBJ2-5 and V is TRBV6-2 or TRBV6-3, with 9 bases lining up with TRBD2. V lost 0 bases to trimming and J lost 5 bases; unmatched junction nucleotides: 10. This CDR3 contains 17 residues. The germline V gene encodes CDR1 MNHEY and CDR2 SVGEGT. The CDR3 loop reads CASSYSNGGRASETQYF. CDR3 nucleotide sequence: TGTGCCAGCAGTTACTCGAACGGCGGGAGGGCCTCGGAGACCCAGTACTTC.

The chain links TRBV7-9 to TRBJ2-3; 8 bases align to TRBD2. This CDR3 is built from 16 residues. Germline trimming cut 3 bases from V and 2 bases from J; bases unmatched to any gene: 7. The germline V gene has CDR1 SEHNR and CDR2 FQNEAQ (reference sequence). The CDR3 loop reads CASSFHREGYTDTQYF. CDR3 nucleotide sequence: TGTGCCAGCAGCTTCCATCGGGAGGGGTACACAGATACGCAGTATTTT.